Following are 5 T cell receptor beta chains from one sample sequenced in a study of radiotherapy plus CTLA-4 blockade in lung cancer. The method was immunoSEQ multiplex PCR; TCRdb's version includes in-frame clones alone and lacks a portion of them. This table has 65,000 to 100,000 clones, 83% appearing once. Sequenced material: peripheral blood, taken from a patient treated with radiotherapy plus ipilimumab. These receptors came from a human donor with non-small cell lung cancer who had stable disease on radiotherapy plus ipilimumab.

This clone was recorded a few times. The DNA of the CDR3 is TGTGCCAGCAGGGAAACAGGGGGCGGCGAAGGCTACACCTTC. Its protein product is CASRETGGGEGYTF. The chain joins TRBV28 to TRBJ1-2; TRBD1 aligns across 9 bases. Per the germline V gene, CDR1 is MDHEN and CDR2 is SYDVKM. V dropped 6 bases and J dropped 8; count of bases not matched to a gene: 10. The CDR3 runs to 14 residues.

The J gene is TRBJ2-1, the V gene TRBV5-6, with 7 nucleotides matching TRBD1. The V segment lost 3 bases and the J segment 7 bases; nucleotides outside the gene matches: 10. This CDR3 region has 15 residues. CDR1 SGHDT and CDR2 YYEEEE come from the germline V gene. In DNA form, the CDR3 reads TGTGCCAGCAGCTCCTTGGACAGGTCAGTGAATGAGCAGTTCTTC. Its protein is CASSSLDRSVNEQFF.

The CDR3 here is CASSLALSRGDNSPLHF. CDR3 in DNA: TGCGCCAGCAGCTTGGCTCTATCCAGGGGGGATAATTCACCCCTCCACTTT. V is TRBV5-1 and J is TRBJ1-6; 7 bases line up with TRBD1. The CDR3 spans 17 residues. Trimming at V came to 0 bases and at J to 5 bases, leaving 8 bases not matched to a gene. Germline V gene data show CDR1 as SGHRS and CDR2 as YFSETQ.

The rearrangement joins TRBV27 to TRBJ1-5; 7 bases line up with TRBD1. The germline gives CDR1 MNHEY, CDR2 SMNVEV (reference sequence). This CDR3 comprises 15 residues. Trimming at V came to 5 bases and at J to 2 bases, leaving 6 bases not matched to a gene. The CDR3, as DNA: TGTGCCAGCAGTACCCAGGGGGTTGGCAATCAGCCCCAGCATTTT. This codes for CASSTQGVGNQPQHF.

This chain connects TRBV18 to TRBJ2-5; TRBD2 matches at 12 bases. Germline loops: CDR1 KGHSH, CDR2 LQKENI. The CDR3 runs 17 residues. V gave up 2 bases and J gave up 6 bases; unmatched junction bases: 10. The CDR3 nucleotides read TGTGCCAGCTCACCAGCCTTACTAGCGGGGGGCGTCAAGACCCAGTACTTC. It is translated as CASSPALLAGGVKTQYF. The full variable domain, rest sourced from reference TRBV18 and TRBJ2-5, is NAGVMQNPRHLVRRRGQEARLRCSPMKGHSHVYWYRQLPEEGLKFMVYLQKENIIDESGMPKERFSAEFPKEGPSILRIQQVVRGDSAAYFCASSPALLAGGVKTQYFGPGTRLLVL.